This TCR beta chain was recorded in a study of blood T cell repertoires in COVID-19. About the study: PBMCs, B-cell-depleted T cells, or T cells were the source of the cDNA or gDNA that made up the material.

Profiling relied on immunoSEQ multiplex PCR, and the TCRdb table lists in-frame clones only, not all of them. The sample has about 120,000 clones; roughly 89% are singletons. V lost 3 bases to trimming and J lost 6 bases, with 14 bases between them. CDR3 size: 14 residues. Germline V gene sequence: CDR1 SGHVS, CDR2 FQNEAQ. This receptor was taken from a human donor with acute or convalescent COVID-19. The donor label of this sample is uncertain. Material for sequencing was peripheral blood. The V call is TRBV7-8, the J call TRBJ1-1; D may be TRBD1 (5 bases). CDR3 loop: CASSFGTRAAEAFF. Written as DNA, the CDR3 is TGTGCCAGCAGCTTCGGTACCAGGGCTGCTGAAGCTTTCTTT.